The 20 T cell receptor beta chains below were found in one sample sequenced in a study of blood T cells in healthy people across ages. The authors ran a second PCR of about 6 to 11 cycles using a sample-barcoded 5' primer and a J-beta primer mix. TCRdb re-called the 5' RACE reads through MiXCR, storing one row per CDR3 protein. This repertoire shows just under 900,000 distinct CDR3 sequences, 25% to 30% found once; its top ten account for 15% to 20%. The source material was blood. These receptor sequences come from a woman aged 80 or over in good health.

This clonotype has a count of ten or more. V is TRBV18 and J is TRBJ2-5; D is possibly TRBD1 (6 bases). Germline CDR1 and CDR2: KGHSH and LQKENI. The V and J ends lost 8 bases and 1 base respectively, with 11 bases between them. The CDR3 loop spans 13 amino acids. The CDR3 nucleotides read TGTGCCAGCCGATGGGACACCCAAGAGACCCAGTACTTC. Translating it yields CASRWDTQETQYF. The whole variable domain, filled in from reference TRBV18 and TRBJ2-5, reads NAGVMQNPRHLVRRRGQEARLRCSPMKGHSHVYWYRQLPEEGLKFMVYLQKENIIDESGMPKERFSAEFPKEGPSILRIQQVVRGDSAAYFCASRWDTQETQYFGPGTRLLVL.

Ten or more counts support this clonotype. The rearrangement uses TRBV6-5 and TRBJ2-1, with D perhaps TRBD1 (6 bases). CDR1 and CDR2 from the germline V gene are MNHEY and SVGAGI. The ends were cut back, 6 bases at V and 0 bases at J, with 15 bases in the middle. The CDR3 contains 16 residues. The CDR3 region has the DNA TGTGCCAGCAGAACCTCAGGGGCGAGCTCCTACAATGAGCAGTTCTTC. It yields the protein CASRTSGASSYNEQFF.

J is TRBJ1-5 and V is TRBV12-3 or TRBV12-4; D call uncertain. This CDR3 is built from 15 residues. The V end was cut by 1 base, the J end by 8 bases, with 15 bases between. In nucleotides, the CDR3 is TGTGCCAGCAGTTTAGAACCAGATTATGGAGAGCCCCAGCATTTT. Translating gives CASSLEPDYGEPQHF.

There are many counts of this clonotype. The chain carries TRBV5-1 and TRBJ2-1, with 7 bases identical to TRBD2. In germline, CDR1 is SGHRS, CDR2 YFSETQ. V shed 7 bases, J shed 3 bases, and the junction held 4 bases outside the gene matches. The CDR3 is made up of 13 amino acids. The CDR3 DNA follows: TGCGCCAGCGTCGGCGGGGGCTACAATGAGCAGTTCTTC. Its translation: CASVGGGYNEQFF.

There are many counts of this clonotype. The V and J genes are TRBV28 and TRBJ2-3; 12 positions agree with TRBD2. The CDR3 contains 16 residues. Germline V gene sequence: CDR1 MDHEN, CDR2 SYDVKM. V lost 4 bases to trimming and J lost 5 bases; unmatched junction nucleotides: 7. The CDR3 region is CASSSLAGGRGDTQYF. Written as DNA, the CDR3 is TGTGCCAGCAGTTCCCTAGCGGGGGGGCGCGGAGATACGCAGTATTTT.

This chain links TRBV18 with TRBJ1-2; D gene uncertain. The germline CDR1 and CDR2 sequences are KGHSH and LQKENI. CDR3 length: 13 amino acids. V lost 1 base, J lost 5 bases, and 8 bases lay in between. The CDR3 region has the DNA TGTGCCAGCTCACCACTCCCGGGGTATGGCTACACCTTC. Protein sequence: CASSPLPGYGYTF.

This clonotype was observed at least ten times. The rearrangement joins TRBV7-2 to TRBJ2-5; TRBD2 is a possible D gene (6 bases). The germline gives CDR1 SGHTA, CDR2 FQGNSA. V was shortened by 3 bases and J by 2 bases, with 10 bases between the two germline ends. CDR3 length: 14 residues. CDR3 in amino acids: CASSLRLVQETQYF. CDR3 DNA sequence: TGTGCCAGCAGCTTGAGACTAGTTCAAGAGACCCAGTACTTC.

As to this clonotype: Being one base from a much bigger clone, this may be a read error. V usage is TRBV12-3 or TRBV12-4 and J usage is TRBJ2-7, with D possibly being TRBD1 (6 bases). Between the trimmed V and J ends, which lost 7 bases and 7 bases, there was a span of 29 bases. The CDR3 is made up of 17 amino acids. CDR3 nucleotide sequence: TGTGCCAGCACCTTGAGGCAGGGGCCCAGCGGATACAATGAGCAGTACTTC. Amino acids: CASTLRQGPSGYNEQYF.

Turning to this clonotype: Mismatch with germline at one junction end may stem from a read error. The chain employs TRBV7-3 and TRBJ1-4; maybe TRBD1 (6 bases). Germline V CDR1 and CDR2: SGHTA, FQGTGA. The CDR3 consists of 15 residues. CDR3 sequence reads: CAGSLGGEPQEKLFF. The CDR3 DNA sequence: TGTGCCGGCAGCTTAGGGGGGGAACCCCAAGAAAAACTGTTTTTT.

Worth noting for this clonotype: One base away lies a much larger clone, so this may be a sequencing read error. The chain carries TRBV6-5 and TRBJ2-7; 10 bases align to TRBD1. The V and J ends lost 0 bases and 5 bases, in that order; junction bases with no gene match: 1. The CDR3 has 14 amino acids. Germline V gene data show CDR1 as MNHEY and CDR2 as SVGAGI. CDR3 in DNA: TGTGCCAGCAGTTACTCCGGACAGGGGGACGAGCAGTACTTC. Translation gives CASSYSGQGDEQYF.

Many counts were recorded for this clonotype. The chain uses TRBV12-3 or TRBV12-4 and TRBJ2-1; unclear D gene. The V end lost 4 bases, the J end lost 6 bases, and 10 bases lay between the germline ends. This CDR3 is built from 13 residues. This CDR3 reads CASSYPLPNEQFF. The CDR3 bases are TGTGCCAGCAGTTATCCATTACCCAATGAGCAGTTCTTC.

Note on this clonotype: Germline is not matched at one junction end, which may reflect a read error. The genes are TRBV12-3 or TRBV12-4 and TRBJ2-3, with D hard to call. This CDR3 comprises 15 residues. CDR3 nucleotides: TGTGCCAGCAGTTTGAGAACACAGAGAACAGATACGCAATATTTT. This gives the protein CASSLRTQRTDTQYF.

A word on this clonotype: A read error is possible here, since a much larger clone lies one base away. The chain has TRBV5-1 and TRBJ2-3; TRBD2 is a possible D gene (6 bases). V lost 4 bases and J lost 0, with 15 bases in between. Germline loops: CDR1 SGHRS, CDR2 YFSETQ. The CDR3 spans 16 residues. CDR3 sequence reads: CASSGGVRSSTDTQYF. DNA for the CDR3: TGCGCCAGCAGCGGAGGGGTTCGGAGTAGCACAGATACGCAGTATTTT.

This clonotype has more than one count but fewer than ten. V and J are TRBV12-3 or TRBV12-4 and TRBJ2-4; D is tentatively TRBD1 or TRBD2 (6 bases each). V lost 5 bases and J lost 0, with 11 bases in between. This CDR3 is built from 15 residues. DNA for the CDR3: TGTGCCAGCAGTCGAGGGGGGAGAGCCAAAAACATTCAGTACTTC. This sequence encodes CASSRGGRAKNIQYF.

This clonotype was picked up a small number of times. In DNA, the CDR3 is TGTGCCAGCAGCTTGGAGGGGCTAGCGGGGAACACCGGGGAGCTGTTTTTT. Translated, it gives CASSLEGLAGNTGELFF. The J gene is TRBJ2-2, the V gene TRBV5-4, with 8 positions matching TRBD2. The V gene end was trimmed by 0 bases and the J gene end by 1 base; junction bases not matched to a gene: 5. Per germline, CDR1 SGHNT and CDR2 YYREEE (reference sequence). CDR3 length: 17 amino acids. Using reference TRBV5-4 and TRBJ2-2 for the parts outside the CDR3, the full variable domain is ETGVTQSPTHLIKTRGQQVTLRCSSQSGHNTVSWYQQALGQGPQFIFQYYREEENGRGNFPPRFSGLQFPNYSSELNVNALELDDSALYLCASSLEGLAGNTGELFFGEGSRLTVL.

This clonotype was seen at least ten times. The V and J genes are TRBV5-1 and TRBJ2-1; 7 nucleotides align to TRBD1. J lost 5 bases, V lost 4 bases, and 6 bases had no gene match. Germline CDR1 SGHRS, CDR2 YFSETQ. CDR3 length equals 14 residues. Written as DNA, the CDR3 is TGCGCCAGCAGCGAGAGACAGGGAAACAATGAGCAGTTCTTC. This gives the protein CASSERQGNNEQFF.

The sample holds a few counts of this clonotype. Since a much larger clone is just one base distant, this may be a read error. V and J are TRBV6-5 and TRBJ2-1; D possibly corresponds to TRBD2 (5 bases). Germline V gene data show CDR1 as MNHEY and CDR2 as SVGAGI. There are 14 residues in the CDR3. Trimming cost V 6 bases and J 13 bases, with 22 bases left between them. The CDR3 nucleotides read TGTGCCAGCAGCCCCCCCGTCGGGATGGAGACCCAGTTCTTC. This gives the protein CASSPPVGMETQFF.

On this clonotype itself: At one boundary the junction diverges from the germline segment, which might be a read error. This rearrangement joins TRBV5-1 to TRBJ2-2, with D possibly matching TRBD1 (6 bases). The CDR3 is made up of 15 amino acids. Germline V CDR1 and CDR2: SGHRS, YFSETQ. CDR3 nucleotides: TGCGCCGGCAGATCGGGGACACTGAACACCGGGGAGCTGTTTTTT. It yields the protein CAGRSGTLNTGELFF.

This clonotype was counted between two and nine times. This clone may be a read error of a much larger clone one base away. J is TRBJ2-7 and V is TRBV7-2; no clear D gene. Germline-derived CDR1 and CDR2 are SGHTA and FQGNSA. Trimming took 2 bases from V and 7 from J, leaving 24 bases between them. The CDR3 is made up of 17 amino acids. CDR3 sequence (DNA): TGTGCCAGCAGCTTACTGGATGGGCGAAATGGGAACAATGAGCAGTACTTC. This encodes CASSLLDGRNGNNEQYF.

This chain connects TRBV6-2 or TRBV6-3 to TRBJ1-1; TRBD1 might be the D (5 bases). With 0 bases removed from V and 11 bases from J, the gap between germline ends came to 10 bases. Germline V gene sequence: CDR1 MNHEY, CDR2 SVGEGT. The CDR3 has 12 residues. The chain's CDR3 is CASSYSPGTAFF. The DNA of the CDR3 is TGTGCCAGCAGTTACTCGCCAGGGACGGCTTTCTTT.